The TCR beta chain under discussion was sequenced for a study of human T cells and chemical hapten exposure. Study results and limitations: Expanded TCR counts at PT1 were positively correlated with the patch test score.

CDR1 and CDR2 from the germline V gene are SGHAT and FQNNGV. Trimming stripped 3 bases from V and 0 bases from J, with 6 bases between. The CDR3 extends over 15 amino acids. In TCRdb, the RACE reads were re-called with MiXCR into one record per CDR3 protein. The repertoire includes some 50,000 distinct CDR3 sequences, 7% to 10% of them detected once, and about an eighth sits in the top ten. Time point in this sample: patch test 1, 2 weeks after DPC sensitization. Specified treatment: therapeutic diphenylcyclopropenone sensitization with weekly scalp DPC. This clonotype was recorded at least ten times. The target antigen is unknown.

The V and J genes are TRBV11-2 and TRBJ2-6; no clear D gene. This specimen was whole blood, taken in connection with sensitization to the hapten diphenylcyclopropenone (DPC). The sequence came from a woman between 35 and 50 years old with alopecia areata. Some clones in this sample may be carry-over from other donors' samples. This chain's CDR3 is CASSFRPSGANVLTF. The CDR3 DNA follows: TGTGCCAGCAGCTTCAGGCCCTCTGGGGCCAACGTCCTGACTTTC.